The present T cell receptor beta chain was sequenced within a study of identical twins. In this sample, this clonotype turned up a few times. Template switching introduced a universal primer site, and the cDNA bore unique molecular identifiers. One entry per CDR3 protein results from TCRdb running MiXCR on the 5' RACE reads. The sample comprises around 280,000 distinct CDR3 sequences, less than 9% of which are singletons, and more than 2% rests with the top ten. Germline values: CDR1 SGHVS, CDR2 FNYEAQ. CDR3 length: 13 residues. Between the trimmed V and J ends, which lost 5 bases and 6 bases, there was a span of 10 bases. The same data also contributed to another study, on yellow fever vaccine responses in identical twins.

This clonotype was obtained from a woman younger than 30 in good health. Sequencing was carried out using memory (CD45RO+) T cells sorted from blood. The chain is built from TRBV7-6 and TRBJ2-2; D gene unclear. In nucleotides, the CDR3 is TGTGCCAGCAGCCCGTCCACCGCCGGGGAGCTGTTTTTT. Translating gives CASSPSTAGELFF.